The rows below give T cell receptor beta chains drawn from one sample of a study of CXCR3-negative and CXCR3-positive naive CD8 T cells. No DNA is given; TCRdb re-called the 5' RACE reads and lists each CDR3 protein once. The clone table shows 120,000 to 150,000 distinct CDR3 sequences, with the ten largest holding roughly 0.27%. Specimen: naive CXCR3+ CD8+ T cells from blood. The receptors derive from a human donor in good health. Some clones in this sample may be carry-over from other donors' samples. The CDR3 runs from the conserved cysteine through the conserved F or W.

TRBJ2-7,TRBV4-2,CASSQDIFSQAYEQYF
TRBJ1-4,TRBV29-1,CSSPTSSWANEKLFF
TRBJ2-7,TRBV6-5,CASKMDRDYEQYF
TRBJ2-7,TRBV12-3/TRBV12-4,CASSFRPPYYEQYF
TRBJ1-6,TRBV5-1,CASRPGREGSPLHF
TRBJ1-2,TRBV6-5,CASSSWDRANYGYTF
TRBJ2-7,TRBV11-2,CASSLDHGDEQYF
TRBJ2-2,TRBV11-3,CASSLRQGTTGELFF
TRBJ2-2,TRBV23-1,CASSQPKDRLRTNTGELFF
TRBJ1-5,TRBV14,CASSQGTQPQHF
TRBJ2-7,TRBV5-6,CASSFGTVNYEQYF
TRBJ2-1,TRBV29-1,CSVAGSSYNEQFF
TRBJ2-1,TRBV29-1,CSVDPKEGNWQFF
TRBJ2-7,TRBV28,CASSFNYRAYEQYF
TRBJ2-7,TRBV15,CATSRVTSHYEQYF
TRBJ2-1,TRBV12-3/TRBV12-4,CASSFQRGDNEQFF
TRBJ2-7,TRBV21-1,CSSSNPGQLTYEQYF
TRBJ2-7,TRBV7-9,CASSPYLTGWYEQYF
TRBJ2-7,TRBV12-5,CASTEINRYEQYF
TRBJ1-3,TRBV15,CATSRESGGNTIYF
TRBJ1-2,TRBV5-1,CASSWRTGLMDDYGYTF
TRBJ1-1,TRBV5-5,CASSLYGREAFF
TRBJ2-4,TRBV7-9,CASSSENIQYF
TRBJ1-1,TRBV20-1,CSARDRYRSNTEAFF
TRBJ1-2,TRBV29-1,CSVPRREGYTF
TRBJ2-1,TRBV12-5,CASDPGDRTYNEQFF
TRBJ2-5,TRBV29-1,CSVEVLKGFRKETQYF
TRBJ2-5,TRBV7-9,CASSYAPGTGDLETQYF
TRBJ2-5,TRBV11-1,CASSLGKTQYF
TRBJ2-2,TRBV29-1,CSALARTGELFF
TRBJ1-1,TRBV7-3,CATSEGAMGTEAFF
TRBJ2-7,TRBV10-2,CASSEQTGLSSYEQYF
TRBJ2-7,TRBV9,CASSGGTESYEQYF
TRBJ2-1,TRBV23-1,CASSPSGGINEQFF
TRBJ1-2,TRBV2,CASTPGGRNGYTF
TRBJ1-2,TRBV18,CASSPPRGAANYGYTF
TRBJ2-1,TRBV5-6,CASSPLSGNNEQFF
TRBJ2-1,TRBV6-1,CASSASTGASYNEQFF
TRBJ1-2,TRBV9,CASTLGGADYGYTF